A selection of T cell receptor beta chains follows, all from one sample in a study of blood T cell repertoires in COVID-19. TCRdb's table, derived via immunoSEQ multiplex PCR, lists solely in-frame clones and lacks some. Among about 76,000 clones listed, roughly 87% were seen once. What was sequenced was peripheral blood. Every receptor here comes from a woman of 80 years or more with active or convalescent COVID-19. CDR3s include the opening cysteine and the closing phenylalanine or tryptophan. A D gene is named only where the DNA matches it firmly. Clone sizes are given selectively: once, few, many, or a class where the clone is expanded.

d_call,v_call,clone_size,j_call,cdr3_nt,cdr3_aa
NA,TRBV6-5,NA,TRBJ2-3,TGTGCCAGCAGGGAGGGGAGCACAGATACGCAGTATTTT,CASREGSTDTQYF
NA,TRBV2,NA,TRBJ1-2,TGTGCCAGCAGTGAACGGGCAGGACAGAGTAGTGGCTACACCTTC,CASSERAGQSSGYTF
NA,TRBV4-3,NA,TRBJ2-7,TGCGCCAGCAGCCAAGTTTGGGGCCCGTCCTACGAGCAGTACTTC,CASSQVWGPSYEQYF
NA,TRBV6-2/TRBV6-3,NA,TRBJ2-2,TGTGCCAGCAGTTACTCGATGAGGGCGGGGAACGCCGGGGAGCTGTTTTTT,CASSYSMRAGNAGELFF
TRBD1,TRBV2,NA,TRBJ2-6,TGTGCCAGCAGTGGACAGGGCGGGCCCAACGTCCTGACTTTC,CASSGQGGPNVLTF
TRBD1,TRBV13,NA,TRBJ1-2,TGTGCCAGCGGGCGGGGGACAGGGTCGATCACCTTC,CASGRGTGSITF
TRBD2,TRBV6-6,NA,TRBJ2-1,TGTGCCAGCAGTTACCCTAGCGGGGATAATGAGCAGTTCTTC,CASSYPSGDNEQFF
NA,TRBV7-9,NA,TRBJ1-1,TGTGCCAGCAGCATTAGAGGTGGAACTGAAGCTTTCTTT,CASSIRGGTEAFF
TRBD1,TRBV27,few,TRBJ2-7,TGTGCCAGCAGTTTTACCCGACAGGGGCTGTCCTACGAGCAGTACTTC,CASSFTRQGLSYEQYF
TRBD1,TRBV27,NA,TRBJ1-2,TGTGCCAGCAGCACAGGGGGCTATGGCTACACCTTC,CASSTGGYGYTF
TRBD1,TRBV28,once,TRBJ1-2,TGTGCCAGCAGGAAACCCGGGACAGGGGGCCTTGGCTACACCTTC,CASRKPGTGGLGYTF
NA,TRBV13,NA,TRBJ2-3,TGTGCCAGCAGCTTCGGGCGGAGGTCGGGCACAGATACGCAGTATTTT,CASSFGRRSGTDTQYF
TRBD1,TRBV25-1,NA,TRBJ1-2,TGTGCCAGCAGTACCCTGGGGGACAGGGGAGTCTATGGCTACACCTTC,CASSTLGDRGVYGYTF
TRBD2,TRBV11-3,once,TRBJ2-2,TGTGCCAGCAGCTTTATAGCGGGGGGCCTCACCGGGGAGCTGTTTTTT,CASSFIAGGLTGELFF
NA,TRBV7-2,NA,TRBJ1-2,TGTGCCAGCAGCTTAGACCCTACCGGAACAGGGATCCGCGGCTACACCTTC,CASSLDPTGTGIRGYTF
NA,TRBV6-4,NA,TRBJ2-3,TGTGCCAGCAGCGTCTCTCGCACAGATACGCAGTATTTT,CASSVSRTDTQYF
TRBD1,TRBV5-1,NA,TRBJ2-3,TGCGCCAGCAGCCAAACTTTTGGGGACAGGGGGCTTCCAGATACGCAGTATTTT,CASSQTFGDRGLPDTQYF
NA,TRBV7-2,NA,TRBJ2-5,TGTGCCAGCAGTCCCTACGGGGACTCCTCTAGGACCCAGTACTTC,CASSPYGDSSRTQYF
NA,TRBV5-5,NA,TRBJ2-2,TGTGCCAGCAGCTTTTTGACGTCGGGGGACTTTGGTGCCGGGGAGCTGTTTTTT,CASSFLTSGDFGAGELFF
NA,TRBV11-2,NA,TRBJ1-4,TGTGCCAGCAGCGCCCCAAAGAGCCAACCGAGGGCCGAACTGTTTTTT,CASSAPKSQPRAELFF
TRBD1,TRBV9,once,TRBJ1-2,TGTGCCAGCAGCCAGGGGACAGGGAATGGCTACACCTTC,CASSQGTGNGYTF
TRBD1,TRBV5-6,few,TRBJ2-6,TGTGCCAGCAGCCTAGCCCGGGACAGGGTGGTAGGGGGGGCCAACGTCCTGACTTTC,CASSLARDRVVGGANVLTF
TRBD1,TRBV9,NA,TRBJ2-1,TGTGCCAGCAGCGTAGGGACAGGGGGCTACAATGAGCAGTTCTTC,CASSVGTGGYNEQFF
TRBD1,TRBV7-2,NA,TRBJ2-7,TGTGCCAGCAGCTTAGAGGCAGGGGGCGCCTACGAGCAGTACTTC,CASSLEAGGAYEQYF
NA,TRBV2,NA,TRBJ2-2,TGTGCCAGCAGTGTTTCCAGAAACACCGGGGAGCTGTTTTTT,CASSVSRNTGELFF
NA,TRBV9,NA,TRBJ2-2,TGTGCCAGCAGCGTAGGGACAGCGAAAAACACCGGGGAGCTGTTTTTT,CASSVGTAKNTGELFF
TRBD1,TRBV5-1,NA,TRBJ2-1,TGCGCCAGCAGCTCTGACGGGACAGGGTCCCACGCCCAGCATGAGCAGTTCTTC,CASSSDGTGSHAQHEQFF
NA,TRBV4-2,many,TRBJ2-1,TGTGCCAGCAGCCAAGTGGGTGACTATGAGCAGTTCTTC,CASSQVGDYEQFF
TRBD2,TRBV6-2/TRBV6-3,NA,TRBJ2-5,TGTGCCAGCAGCAAAGCGGGGAGCTCCCAAGAGACCCAGTACTTC,CASSKAGSSQETQYF
NA,TRBV12-3/TRBV12-4,NA,TRBJ1-2,TGTGCCAGCAGTCCCAGGGATCGTGGCTACACCTTC,CASSPRDRGYTF
TRBD1,TRBV9,NA,TRBJ2-1,TGTGCCAGCAGCGGGAGGTCGGGACAGGGCCACAATGAGCAGTTCTTC,CASSGRSGQGHNEQFF
TRBD1,TRBV6-2/TRBV6-3,NA,TRBJ1-6,TGTGCCAGCAGTTACTCGGGACAGGGGAGTCGGAATTCACCCCTCCACTTT,CASSYSGQGSRNSPLHF
NA,TRBV21-1,NA,TRBJ1-5,TGTGCCAGCATCACCAGCCCCATCCGATGGGGGACACATCAGCCCCAGCATTTT,CASITSPIRWGTHQPQHF
NA,TRBV5-1,NA,TRBJ1-6,TGCGCCAGCAGCGACAGGTTAAATTCACCCCTCCACTTT,CASSDRLNSPLHF
NA,TRBV18,NA,TRBJ1-2,TGTGCCAGCTCACCACCGTTTACGGAGAACTATGGCTACACCTTC,CASSPPFTENYGYTF
TRBD2,TRBV27,NA,TRBJ2-3,TGTGCCAGCAGAATAGCGGGGCACACAGATACGCAGTATTTT,CASRIAGHTDTQYF
NA,TRBV12-3/TRBV12-4,NA,TRBJ1-1,TGTGCCAGCAGTTTAGGAGGAGCCACTGAAGCTTTCTTT,CASSLGGATEAFF
NA,TRBV2,NA,TRBJ1-2,TGTGCCAGCAGCATCAGGGTTTATGGCTACACCTTC,CASSIRVYGYTF
NA,TRBV29-1,once,TRBJ1-2,TGCAGCGTGAAGGAGCGGACTAATGACGGCTACACCTTC,CSVKERTNDGYTF
TRBD2,TRBV30,NA,TRBJ2-5,TGTGCCTGGAGGCCTCCTTTATCAGGGAGGGTACAAGAGACCCAGTACTTC,CAWRPPLSGRVQETQYF
NA,TRBV25-1,NA,TRBJ2-1,TGTGCCACCGCGGAGGGGGCCCCCCCGTTGGGTGAGCAGTTCTTC,CATAEGAPPLGEQFF
NA,TRBV5-5,NA,TRBJ1-5,TGTGCCAGCAGCTTGGTTCAGGTGGATCAGCCCCAGCATTTT,CASSLVQVDQPQHF
TRBD1,TRBV5-4,once,TRBJ1-2,TGTGCCAGCAGCACAAGCAGGGGACAGATCTATGGCTACACCTTC,CASSTSRGQIYGYTF
NA,TRBV11-3,few,TRBJ2-7,TGTGCCAGCAGCTCCACCCGGGTGGCGGAAAGTCCCCCTCCCTACGAGCAGTACTTC,CASSSTRVAESPPPYEQYF
TRBD2,TRBV6-2/TRBV6-3,NA,TRBJ2-3,TGTGCCAGCAGTTTGCCTAGCGGGGGGTACACAGATACGCAGTATTTT,CASSLPSGGYTDTQYF
TRBD1,TRBV3-1/TRBV3-2,NA,TRBJ1-1,TGTGCCAGCAGCCAAGCGGGACAGCCCGGGACTGAAGCTTTCTTT,CASSQAGQPGTEAFF
NA,TRBV6-2/TRBV6-3,many,TRBJ2-3,TGTGCCAGCAGTGCTAGCGAGGAAGATACGCAGTATTTT,CASSASEEDTQYF
NA,TRBV4-1,few,TRBJ2-1,TGCGCCAGCAGCCAAGATAAGAGGTGGGGCAGGGGTCATGAGCAGTTCTTC,CASSQDKRWGRGHEQFF
TRBD1,TRBV6-6,NA,TRBJ2-2,TGTGCCAGCAGCATCGGGACAGGGGGCACCGGGGAGCTGTTTTTT,CASSIGTGGTGELFF
TRBD1,TRBV6-5,NA,TRBJ1-6,TGTGCCAGCAGTTCCGGGACAGGGAGAAATTCACCCCTCCACTTT,CASSSGTGRNSPLHF
TRBD1,TRBV5-1,once,TRBJ2-2,TGCGCCAGCAGCTTGGAGGGACAGGGTAGTACCGGGGAGCTGTTTTTT,CASSLEGQGSTGELFF
TRBD1,TRBV5-4,NA,TRBJ2-1,TGTGCCAGCAGCCGGGACAGAAGCTCCTACAATGAGCAGTTCTTC,CASSRDRSSYNEQFF
NA,TRBV24-1,NA,TRBJ1-5,TGTGCCACCAGCTGGACTCCCCCCAGAGGTCAGCCCCAGCATTTT,CATSWTPPRGQPQHF